These 30 T cell receptor beta chains originate from one sample sequenced in a study of chemoradiotherapy in HPV16-positive cancers (dated by TCRdb to the early 2020s). Library construction relied on the immunoSEQ multiplex PCR assay. TCRdb took this table from immuneACCESS and kept in-frame rearrangements with V and J called. Such tables lack part of the clones; where checked against another copy, unresolved V genes explain under half of the gap, and the rest is unexplained. The sample contains 45,000 to 60,000 clones, 90% of them found a single time. The ten most abundant clones make up 3% to 4% of the sample. The specimen was blood, collected from a patient who underwent chemoradiotherapy. Receptor source: a human donor with HPV-associated anogenital cancer.

This clone occurred once. This chain links TRBV15 with TRBJ1-5; TRBD1 agrees at 7 bases. V lost 1 base, J lost 6 bases, and 9 bases stayed unmatched. The CDR3 totals 16 residues. The germline V gene has CDR1 LNHNV and CDR2 YYDKDF (reference sequence). CDR3 bases: TGTGCCACCAGCAGAGTCCTACAGGGGTTAACTCAGCCCCAGCATTTT. It is translated as CATSRVLQGLTQPQHF.

The J gene is TRBJ2-7, the V gene TRBV4-1, with TRBD2 matching over 10 bases. Per the germline V gene, CDR1 is MGHRA and CDR2 is YSYEKL. Trimming took 3 bases from V and 1 from J; bases not matched to a gene: 6. CDR3 length: 16 residues. This CDR3 is CASSHLRTSGSYEQYF. CDR3 in DNA: TGCGCCAGCAGCCATCTTCGGACTAGCGGTTCCTACGAGCAGTACTTC.

This clone was seen only a few times. The chain is built from TRBV2 and TRBJ1-1; perhaps TRBD1 as D (5 bases). From germline, CDR1 is SNHLY and CDR2 FYNNEI. This CDR3 spans 15 amino acids. V shed 6 bases and J shed 1 base, with 15 bases lying between them. The CDR3 loop reads CASRRQGPSNTEAFF. CDR3 bases: TGTGCCAGCAGGCGGCAGGGCCCGTCGAACACTGAAGCTTTCTTT.

The chain links TRBV4-2 to TRBJ2-7, with no clear D. CDR3 length: 13 amino acids. CDR1 and CDR2 (germline): LGHNA, YNFKEQ. V gave up 0 bases and J gave up 4 bases, with 7 bases separating them. This chain's CDR3 is CASSQERAYEQYF. The CDR3 bases are TGTGCCAGCAGCCAAGAACGTGCATACGAGCAGTACTTC.

This sequence joins TRBV7-2 and TRBJ1-1; weak D call: TRBD1 (6 bases). Germline V gene sequence: CDR1 SGHTA, CDR2 FQGNSA. V lost 2 bases and J 1 base, leaving 20 bases between the germline ends. The CDR3 spans 18 residues. DNA of the CDR3: TGTGCCAGCAGCTTATTCGCGTTGACAGGCACCTCGAACACTGAAGCTTTCTTT. Translating gives CASSLFALTGTSNTEAFF. The variable domain in full, with the rest retrieved from reference TRBV7-2 and TRBJ1-1, is GAGVSQSPSNKVTEKGKDVELRCDPISGHTALYWYRQSLGQGLEFLIYFQGNSAPDKSGLPSDRFSAERTGGSVSTLTIQRTQQEDSAVYLCASSLFALTGTSNTEAFFGQGTRLTVV.

The rearrangement uses TRBV4-3 and TRBJ2-5; TRBD1 is a possible D gene (6 bases). This CDR3 region has 20 residues. V was trimmed by 0 bases and J by 4 bases, leaving 27 bases between them. Germline V gives CDR1 LGHNA, CDR2 YSLEER. CDR3 amino acids: CASSQEIWRLARGRRETQYF. The CDR3 nucleotides are TGCGCCAGCAGCCAAGAAATATGGCGGTTAGCCAGGGGCAGAAGAGAGACCCAGTACTTC.

Regarding this clone: Other DNA sequences in this specimen translate into the identical CDR3. This sequence joins TRBV9 and TRBJ2-3; no clear D gene. Trimming pared 4 bases from V and 2 bases from J, leaving 5 bases between. The length of the CDR3 is 12 residues. Germline CDR1 SGDLS, CDR2 YYNGEE. CDR3 DNA sequence: TGTGCCAGCAGCCCCCACACAGATACGCAGTATTTT. This codes for CASSPHTDTQYF.

The chain has TRBV6-5 and TRBJ2-1; D uncertain. Germline-derived CDR1 and CDR2 are MNHEY and SVGAGI. V lost 7 bases and J 10 bases, leaving 14 bases between the germline ends. The CDR3 runs to 12 residues. The CDR3 protein is CASTTVWTEQFF. The CDR3 region has the DNA TGTGCCAGCACCACCGTTTGGACCGAGCAGTTCTTC.

The rearrangement uses TRBV6-5 and TRBJ2-3; D gene uncertain. The V end was cut by 6 bases, the J end by 6 bases, with 19 bases between. The CDR3 runs to 15 residues. CDR1 MNHEY and CDR2 SVGAGI come from the germline V gene. CDR3 nucleotide sequence: TGTGCCAGCAGCCACCTGACATCCCAGGTTGATACGCAGTATTTT. Residues: CASSHLTSQVDTQYF.

This rearrangement joins TRBV5-1 to TRBJ2-1; tentative D call: TRBD1 (8 bases). Trimming shortened V by 4 bases and J by 7 bases, and 18 bases separated the two germline ends. CDR1 and CDR2 (germline): SGHRS, YFSETQ. This CDR3 has 15 residues. For the CDR3, the DNA is TGCGCCAGCAGCCCCGGGGGGACAGGTGCAAATGAGCAGTTCTTC. The encoded protein is CASSPGGTGANEQFF.

The chain combines TRBV19 with TRBJ2-5, with D unresolved. The CDR3 is 14 amino acids. V gave up 5 bases and J gave up 1 base, with 11 bases separating them. The germline gives CDR1 LNHDA, CDR2 SQIVND (reference sequence). This CDR3 reads CASSRPGTQETQYF. The CDR3 DNA follows: TGTGCCAGTAGTCGCCCGGGCACCCAAGAGACCCAGTACTTC.

This clone was picked up a small number of times. At the DNA level, this CDR3 is encoded by other sequences in the same sample as well. V is TRBV2 and J is TRBJ1-3; D is ambiguous. Trimming pared 5 bases from V and 0 bases from J, leaving 11 bases between. CDR1 SNHLY and CDR2 FYNNEI come from the germline V gene. This CDR3 comprises 15 residues. In DNA, the CDR3 is TGTGCCAGCAGTCCGACCGCGAGCTCTGGAAACACCATATATTTT. Protein sequence: CASSPTASSGNTIYF.

This chain connects TRBV5-1 to TRBJ2-5; D is tentatively TRBD1 or TRBD2 (5 bases each). Germline V gene lookup returns CDR1 SGHRS and CDR2 YFSETQ. Trimming took off 1 base at V and 4 bases at J, with 17 bases between the two ends. The CDR3 loop spans 16 amino acids. The CDR3 sequence is CASSLHLGVGSETQYF. In DNA form, the CDR3 reads TGCGCCAGCAGCTTGCACCTGGGGGTGGGGTCAGAGACCCAGTACTTC. Complete variable domain (other parts from reference TRBV5-1 and TRBJ2-5): KAGVTQTPRYLIKTRGQQVTLSCSPISGHRSVSWYQQTPGQGLQFLFEYFSETQRNKGNFPGRFSGRQFSNSRSEMNVSTLELGDSALYLCASSLHLGVGSETQYFGPGTRLLVL.

The chain has TRBV5-1 and TRBJ2-5; 8 positions match TRBD1. Germline CDR1 reads SGHRS; CDR2 reads YFSETQ. CDR3 length equals 16 residues. Germline trimming cut 0 bases from V and 3 bases from J; bases unmatched to any gene: 7. CDR3 nucleotide sequence: TGCGCCAGCAGCTTGGATCTGACAGGGGAAAAAGAGACCCAGTACTTC. Protein product: CASSLDLTGEKETQYF.

The CDR3 DNA sequence: TGTGCCATCAGTCAACCCACTGGAGCCACAGATACGCAGTATTTT. This codes for CAISQPTGATDTQYF. The chain joins TRBV10-3 to TRBJ2-3; the D is unclear. CDR1 and CDR2 from the germline V gene are ENHRY and SYGVKD. The CDR3 contains 15 residues. Trimming stripped 5 bases from V and 2 bases from J, with 14 bases between.

V is TRBV6-1 and J is TRBJ2-3; 7 nucleotides match TRBD2. This CDR3 has 12 residues. Germline CDR1 reads MNHNS; CDR2 reads SASEGT. V shed 7 bases and J 8 bases; nucleotides not matched to a gene: 6. The CDR3 reads CASIPASGTQYF. The DNA for the CDR3 is TGTGCCAGCATCCCCGCTAGCGGTACGCAGTATTTT.

The chain joins TRBV5-4 to TRBJ1-3; weak D call: TRBD1 (6 bases). The CDR3 loop spans 17 amino acids. V lost 0 bases and J lost 2, with 15 bases in between. Germline V CDR1 and CDR2: SGHNT, YYREEE (reference sequence). CDR3 bases: TGTGCCAGCAGCTTGGGGATGACACAGGGAACTGGAAACACCATATATTTT. Amino acids: CASSLGMTQGTGNTIYF.

The CDR3 here is CASSQDLAGAGGSTDTQYF. In DNA form, the CDR3 reads TGCGCCAGCAGCCAAGATCTAGCGGGAGCGGGCGGGAGCACAGATACGCAGTATTTT. This sequence joins TRBV4-3 and TRBJ2-3; TRBD2 aligns across 10 bases. Germline assignment: CDR1 LGHNA and CDR2 YSLEER. The CDR3 runs 19 residues. Germline trimming cut 0 bases from V and 0 bases from J; bases unmatched to any gene: 9.

The chain uses TRBV5-1 and TRBJ2-2, with D perhaps matching TRBD1 (6 bases). The V end lost 3 bases, the J end lost 5 bases, and 11 bases lay between the germline ends. Germline CDR1 and CDR2: SGHRS and YFSETQ. The CDR3 is made up of 14 amino acids. The CDR3 loop reads CASSSQGWTGELFF. The CDR3, as DNA: TGCGCCAGCAGCTCGCAGGGGTGGACCGGGGAGCTGTTTTTT.

This chain joins TRBV30 and TRBJ1-1; D ambiguous. Germline CDR1 and CDR2: GTSNPN and SVGIG (reference sequence). The CDR3 is 12 amino acids. Trimming removed 3 bases at V and 3 bases at J, with 8 bases between. CDR3 residues: CAWRFGDTEAFF. The CDR3 bases are TGTGCCTGGAGATTCGGAGACACTGAAGCTTTCTTT.

This chain uses TRBV5-6 with TRBJ2-3; D not resolved. This CDR3 contains 11 residues. V lost 3 bases, J lost 2 bases, and 1 base lay in between. CDR1 is SGHDT, CDR2 YYEEEE, per germline. This chain's CDR3 is CASSYTDTQYF. The CDR3 bases are TGTGCCAGCAGCTACACAGATACGCAGTATTTT.

The V gene is TRBV27, the J gene TRBJ2-1, with TRBD1 matching over 8 bases. With V trimmed by 8 bases and J by 6 bases, 6 bases remained unmatched. Germline V gives CDR1 MNHEY, CDR2 SMNVEV (reference sequence). The CDR3 loop spans 13 amino acids. CDR3 sequence: CASWWTGSNEQFF. The CDR3, as DNA: TGTGCCAGCTGGTGGACAGGGAGCAATGAGCAGTTCTTC.

In regard to this clone: Other DNA sequences from this sample encode an identical CDR3 as well. This CDR3 is CASSSRNRATDTQYF. The CDR3 nucleotides are TGTGCCAGCAGTTCGAGGAACAGGGCCACAGATACGCAGTATTTT. The chain combines TRBV6-5 with TRBJ2-3, with a tentative D call TRBD1 (6 bases). The CDR3 runs 15 residues. CDR1 and CDR2 (germline): MNHEY, SVGAGI. Trimming stripped 4 bases from V and 2 bases from J, with 13 bases between.

The chain uses TRBV11-1 and TRBJ2-1, with 10 bases matching TRBD2. CDR3 length: 15 amino acids. The trim removed 5 bases at V and 2 bases at J, leaving 3 bases unmatched. Germline V lookup: CDR1 SGHAT, CDR2 FQDESV (reference sequence). CDR3 sequence (DNA): TGTGCCAGCAGCACCACTAGCGGGGCCTACAATGAGCAGTTCTTC. This encodes CASSTTSGAYNEQFF.

The J gene is TRBJ2-1, the V gene TRBV2; possible D gene TRBD1, 6 bases. Trimming cost V 5 bases and J 5 bases, with 16 bases left between them. The germline V gene encodes CDR1 SNHLY and CDR2 FYNNEI. This CDR3 comprises 15 residues. The CDR3 spells CASSLNRVGDNEQFF. Here the CDR3 DNA reads TGTGCCAGCAGTCTAAACAGGGTGGGGGACAATGAGCAGTTCTTC.

This clone was seen a few times. This chain connects TRBV30 to TRBJ1-5; D call uncertain. The CDR3 loop spans 13 amino acids. With 2 bases removed from V and 0 bases from J, the gap between germline ends came to 5 bases. Germline CDR1 and CDR2: GTSNPN and SVGIG (reference sequence). The CDR3 sequence: CAWSLDSNQPQHF. The CDR3 coding sequence is TGTGCCTGGAGTCTTGATAGCAATCAGCCCCAGCATTTT.

The chain has TRBV5-1 and TRBJ2-5; D could derive from TRBD1 or TRBD2 (6 bases each). The CDR3 is 15 residues long. Germline values: CDR1 SGHRS, CDR2 YFSETQ. V gave up 4 bases and J gave up 1 base, with 14 bases separating them. Written as DNA, the CDR3 is TGCGCCAGCAGCCAGGGTGGAGGGGGCCAAGAGACCCAGTACTTC. This encodes CASSQGGGGQETQYF.

V is TRBV9 and J is TRBJ2-7; TRBD1 might be the D (6 bases). Germline CDR1 reads SGDLS; CDR2 reads YYNGEE. Deletions cut 0 bases from V and 3 bases from J, with 10 bases between. The CDR3 is made up of 14 amino acids. DNA for the CDR3: TGTGCCAGCAGCGTAGCCGCAGGGGTCTACGAGCAGTACTTC. Translating it yields CASSVAAGVYEQYF.

The chain recombines TRBV19 with TRBJ2-4, with TRBD1 identical over 8 bases. Germline V lookup: CDR1 LNHDA, CDR2 SQIVND (reference sequence). The CDR3 length is 15 residues. J lost 0 bases, V lost 7 bases, and 5 bases had no gene match. In DNA, the CDR3 is TGTGCCAGTACCAGGGACAGGTTAGCCAAAAACATTCAGTACTTC. Translated: CASTRDRLAKNIQYF.

This clone was observed a handful of times. CDR3 DNA sequence: TGTGCCAGCAGTGATTATGGGACGGTCTCTGAGTGGTACTTC. It yields the protein CASSDYGTVSEWYF. V gene TRBV6-1 combines with J gene TRBJ2-7, with D possibly being TRBD1 or TRBD2 (5 bases each). There are 14 residues in the CDR3. Germline CDR1 is MNHNS and CDR2 is SASEGT. V lost 3 bases and J 12 bases, leaving 21 bases between the germline ends.